The T cell receptor (beta chain) described here comes from a study of cytomegalovirus exposure and HLA in healthy donors. The CDR3 loop spans 15 amino acids. V lost 5 bases and J lost 2; bases outside the gene matches: 4. Germline V gives CDR1 GTSNPN, CDR2 SVGIG (reference sequence). Donors were nominally healthy when sampled, though unrecorded immune exposures were likely. Study-wide findings and caveats: Analysis was performed later, and it showed HLA-associated TCR beta chains to be more clonally expanded than equally common others.

Details on this clone: Its antigen remains unknown.

Primers included in the PCR were 60 Vbeta and 13 Jbeta primers. Clones were read by immunoSEQ multiplex PCR, and TCRdb kept only the in-frame ones, dropping some. Of more than 100,000 clones listed, 65% to 85% are singletons. Sequencing used PBMCs. This sequence joins TRBV30 and TRBJ2-1; 12 bases fit TRBD2. This clonotype was sampled from a man aged 45-65 years in good health and CMV-seropositive. Written as DNA, the CDR3 is TGTGCCTGGGGCTGGACTAGCGGGGCCTACAATGAGCAGTTCTTC. Protein sequence: CAWGWTSGAYNEQFF.